This TCR beta chain stems from a study of cytomegalovirus exposure and HLA in healthy donors. On the study more broadly: Later analysis reported that the 110 or so validation repertoires shared the platform of the roughly 710 first-cohort repertoires. Study-level points and caveats: According to a subsequent analysis, TCR clusters identified in the first cohort showed a tendency to co-occur across the roughly 120 validation repertoires.

Turning to this clone: Antigen specificity is unknown.

Produced via immunoSEQ multiplex PCR; TCRdb's table is partial and in-frame only. The table includes about 180,000 clones, about nine tenths detected once. These donors were members of the roughly 120-subject validation cohort, a group separate from the roughly 670-subject first cohort. Germline V lookup: CDR1 LNHDA, CDR2 SQIVND (reference sequence). V gave up 4 bases and J gave up 4 bases; unmatched junction bases: 6. The CDR3 contains 14 residues. The chain links TRBV19 to TRBJ1-2; TRBD1 aligns across 7 bases. The sample consisted of PBMCs. The clonotype originates from a man between 18 and 29 years old in good health and CMV-seropositive. The DNA for the CDR3 is TGTGCCAGTAGTAGACAGGGTCCCCTCTATGGCTACACCTTC. Its protein product is CASSRQGPLYGYTF.